This T cell receptor beta chain is from a study of control samples from healthy donors and cancer patients. This CDR3 region has 12 residues. Trimming took 0 bases from V and 0 from J, leaving 2 bases between them. In germline, CDR1 is SQVTM, CDR2 ANQGSEA. TCRdb's table, derived via immunoSEQ multiplex PCR, lists solely in-frame clones and lacks some. The top ten clones hold around 3.5% of a sample with around 120,000 clones, about 91% of them seen once. This sequence joins TRBV29-1 and TRBJ1-1, with D unclear. Sequenced sample: blood. The sequence was collected from a man between 35 and 55 years old in good health. CDR3 in amino acids: CSVEDLNTEAFF. In nucleotides, the CDR3 is TGCAGCGTTGAAGATCTGAACACTGAAGCTTTCTTT.